The rows below give T cell receptor beta chains drawn from one sample of a study of blood T cells in healthy people across ages. TCRdb re-analysed the 5' RACE reads in MiXCR, keeping a single row per CDR3 protein. Found here are nearly 800,000 distinct CDR3 sequences, roughly 56% of them singletons; the top ten hold under 30%. The sequencing sample was made of blood. Every receptor here comes from a man between 35 and 55 years old in good health. Each CDR3 is given with its conserved first and last residue. Fields, in order: CDR3 length, clone size, J gene, V gene, D gene, CDR3 protein, CDR3 DNA. A D gene is named only where the DNA matches it firmly. Rows may omit the clone size; those that give it use once, few, many or a size class.

CDR3 length: 16; clone size: .; J gene: TRBJ2-5; V gene: TRBV21-1; D gene: .; CDR3 protein: CAIKTVYFEDAETQYF; CDR3 DNA: TGTGCCATAAAGACAGTTTATTTCGAGGACGCGGAGACCCAGTACTTC
CDR3 length: 18; clone size: .; J gene: TRBJ2-2; V gene: TRBV4-3; D gene: .; CDR3 protein: CASSQDSNAGTITGELFF; CDR3 DNA: TGCGCCAGCAGCCAAGATTCTAATGCGGGGACAATCACCGGGGAGCTGTTTTTT
CDR3 length: 14; clone size: once; J gene: TRBJ2-3; V gene: TRBV7-9; D gene: .; CDR3 protein: CASSFIEGTDTQYF; CDR3 DNA: TGTGCCAGCAGCTTCATCGAGGGTACAGATACGCAGTATTTT
CDR3 length: 17; clone size: .; J gene: TRBJ2-5; V gene: TRBV14; D gene: TRBD2; CDR3 protein: CASSPGLAGPSFETQYF; CDR3 DNA: TGTGCCAGCAGCCCGGGACTAGCGGGACCGTCATTTGAGACCCAGTACTTC
CDR3 length: 17; clone size: .; J gene: TRBJ2-1; V gene: TRBV20-1; D gene: TRBD2; CDR3 protein: CSASIRVAGVIYNEQFF; CDR3 DNA: TGCAGTGCTAGCATCCGCGTAGCGGGAGTCATATACAATGAGCAGTTCTTC
CDR3 length: 12; clone size: .; J gene: TRBJ2-3; V gene: TRBV20-1; D gene: .; CDR3 protein: CSAGPQTDTQYF; CDR3 DNA: TGCAGTGCTGGACCGCAAACAGATACGCAGTATTTT
CDR3 length: 14; clone size: .; J gene: TRBJ2-3; V gene: TRBV7-9; D gene: .; CDR3 protein: CASSRDLGADTQYF; CDR3 DNA: TGTGCCAGCAGCCGTGATCTTGGGGCAGATACGCAGTATTTT
CDR3 length: 12; clone size: .; J gene: TRBJ2-4; V gene: TRBV4-2; D gene: .; CDR3 protein: CASSQESHIQYF; CDR3 DNA: TGTGCCAGCAGCCAAGAATCCCACATTCAGTACTTC
CDR3 length: 15; clone size: .; J gene: TRBJ2-3; V gene: TRBV7-2; D gene: TRBD2; CDR3 protein: CASSPGLGYTDTQYF; CDR3 DNA: TGTGCCAGCAGCCCGGGACTAGGCTATACAGATACGCAGTATTTT
CDR3 length: 14; clone size: .; J gene: TRBJ1-2; V gene: TRBV20-1; D gene: TRBD1; CDR3 protein: CSARSGQALGGYTF; CDR3 DNA: TGCAGTGCTAGATCGGGACAGGCACTCGGTGGCTACACCTTC
CDR3 length: 12; clone size: .; J gene: TRBJ2-7; V gene: TRBV5-1; D gene: .; CDR3 protein: CAGSLGTGEQYF; CDR3 DNA: TGCGCCGGCAGCTTGGGGACGGGCGAGCAGTACTTC
CDR3 length: 14; clone size: .; J gene: TRBJ2-5; V gene: TRBV2; D gene: .; CDR3 protein: CASSEAPPQETQYF; CDR3 DNA: TGTGCCAGCAGTGAAGCCCCTCCCCAAGAGACCCAGTACTTC
CDR3 length: 15; clone size: .; J gene: TRBJ1-1; V gene: TRBV7-3; D gene: .; CDR3 protein: CASSLSSGGNTEAFF; CDR3 DNA: TGTGCCAGCAGCTTATCGTCCGGGGGAAACACTGAAGCTTTCTTT
CDR3 length: 14; clone size: .; J gene: TRBJ2-5; V gene: TRBV11-2; D gene: .; CDR3 protein: CASSLIGVSETQYF; CDR3 DNA: TGTGCCAGCAGCTTAATCGGGGTTTCCGAGACCCAGTACTTC
CDR3 length: 13; clone size: .; J gene: TRBJ2-7; V gene: TRBV29-1; D gene: .; CDR3 protein: CSVLVGHSYEQYF; CDR3 DNA: TGCAGCGTTTTGGTCGGACATTCCTACGAGCAGTACTTC